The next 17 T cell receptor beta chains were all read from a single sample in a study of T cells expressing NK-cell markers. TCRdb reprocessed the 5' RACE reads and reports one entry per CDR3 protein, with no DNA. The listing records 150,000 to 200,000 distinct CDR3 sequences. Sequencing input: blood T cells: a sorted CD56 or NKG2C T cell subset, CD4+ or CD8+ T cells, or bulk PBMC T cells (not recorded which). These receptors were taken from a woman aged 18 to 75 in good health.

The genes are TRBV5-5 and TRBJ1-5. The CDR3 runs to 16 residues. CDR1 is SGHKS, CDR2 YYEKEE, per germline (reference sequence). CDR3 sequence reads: CASSLELTPNNQPQHF.

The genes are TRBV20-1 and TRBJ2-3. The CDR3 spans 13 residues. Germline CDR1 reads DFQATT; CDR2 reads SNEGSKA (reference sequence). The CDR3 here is CSALGPSTDTQYF.

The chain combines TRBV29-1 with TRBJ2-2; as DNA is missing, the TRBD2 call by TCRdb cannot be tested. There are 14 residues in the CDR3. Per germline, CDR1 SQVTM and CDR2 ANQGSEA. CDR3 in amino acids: CSGGRLGETGELFF.

CDR3 sequence: CASSFHPGLGDYEQYF. The rearrangement links TRBV12-3 or TRBV12-4 to TRBJ2-7; absent DNA, TCRdb's TRBD2 call cannot be checked. The CDR3 runs to 16 residues.

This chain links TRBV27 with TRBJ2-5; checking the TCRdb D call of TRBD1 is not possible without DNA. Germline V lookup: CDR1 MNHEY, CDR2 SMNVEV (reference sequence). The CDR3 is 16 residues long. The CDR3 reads CASSLRLGGGRETQYF.

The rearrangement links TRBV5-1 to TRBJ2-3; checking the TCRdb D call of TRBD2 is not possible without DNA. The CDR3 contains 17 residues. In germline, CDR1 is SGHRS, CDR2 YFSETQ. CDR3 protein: CASSLGVSSALTDTQYF.

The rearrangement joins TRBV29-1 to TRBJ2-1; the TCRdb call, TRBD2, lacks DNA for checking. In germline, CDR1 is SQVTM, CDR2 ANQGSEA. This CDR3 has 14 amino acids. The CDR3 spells CSVARSSGRNEQFF.

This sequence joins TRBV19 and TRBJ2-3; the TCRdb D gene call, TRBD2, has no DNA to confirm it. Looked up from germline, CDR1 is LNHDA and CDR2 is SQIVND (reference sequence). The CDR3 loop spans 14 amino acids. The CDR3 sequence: CASMTSASTDTQYF. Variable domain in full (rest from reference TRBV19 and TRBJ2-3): DGGITQSPKYLFRKEGQNVTLSCEQNLNHDAMYWYRQDPGQGLRLIYYSQIVNDFQKGDIAEGYSVSREKKESFPLTVTSAQKNPTAFYLCASMTSASTDTQYFGPGTRLTVL.

The CDR3 region is CASSLGQGSGNTEAFF. V gene TRBV7-9 combines with J gene TRBJ1-1; TCRdb's D gene call, TRBD1, goes unchecked for lack of DNA. The germline V gene has CDR1 SEHNR and CDR2 FQNEAQ (reference sequence). The CDR3 length is 16 residues. Supplemented by reference TRBV7-9 and TRBJ1-1, the full variable domain reads DTGVSQNPRHKITKRGQNVTFRCDPISEHNRLYWYRQTLGQGPEFLTYFQNEAQLEKSRLLSDRFSAERPKGSFSTLEIQRTEQGDSAMYLCASSLGQGSGNTEAFFGQGTRLTVV.

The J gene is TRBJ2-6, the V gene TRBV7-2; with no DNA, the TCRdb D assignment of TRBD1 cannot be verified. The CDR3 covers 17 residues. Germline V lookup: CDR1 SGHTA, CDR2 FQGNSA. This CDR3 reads CASSLSGGYSGANVLTF.

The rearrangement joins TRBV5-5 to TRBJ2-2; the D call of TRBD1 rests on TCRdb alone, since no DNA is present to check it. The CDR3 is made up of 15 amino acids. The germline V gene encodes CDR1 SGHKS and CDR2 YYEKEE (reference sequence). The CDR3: CASSLQGRMAGELFF.

The CDR3 loop is CASSQTRSSYNEQFF. The V call is TRBV5-1, the J call TRBJ2-1. The CDR3 runs to 15 residues. Germline CDR1 and CDR2: SGHRS and YFSETQ.

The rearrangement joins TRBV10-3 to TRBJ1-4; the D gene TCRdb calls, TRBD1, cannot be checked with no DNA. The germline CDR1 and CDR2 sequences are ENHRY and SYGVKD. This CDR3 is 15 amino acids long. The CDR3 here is CAISETWASGEKLFF.

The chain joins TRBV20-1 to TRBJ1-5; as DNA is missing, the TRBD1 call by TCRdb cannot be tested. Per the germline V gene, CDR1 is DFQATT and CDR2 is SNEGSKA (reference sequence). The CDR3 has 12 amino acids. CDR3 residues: CSAWDTDQPQHF.

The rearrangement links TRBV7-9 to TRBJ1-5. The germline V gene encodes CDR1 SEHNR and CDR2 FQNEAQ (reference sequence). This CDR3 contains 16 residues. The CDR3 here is CASSSPSYGEPQPQHF.

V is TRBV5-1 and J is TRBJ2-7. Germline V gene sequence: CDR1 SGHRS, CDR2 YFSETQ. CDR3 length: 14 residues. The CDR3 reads CASSSVPSNYEQYF.

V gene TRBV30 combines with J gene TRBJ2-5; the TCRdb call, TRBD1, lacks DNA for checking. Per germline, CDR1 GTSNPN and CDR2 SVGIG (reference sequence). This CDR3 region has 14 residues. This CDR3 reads CAWSVRGWTETQYF.